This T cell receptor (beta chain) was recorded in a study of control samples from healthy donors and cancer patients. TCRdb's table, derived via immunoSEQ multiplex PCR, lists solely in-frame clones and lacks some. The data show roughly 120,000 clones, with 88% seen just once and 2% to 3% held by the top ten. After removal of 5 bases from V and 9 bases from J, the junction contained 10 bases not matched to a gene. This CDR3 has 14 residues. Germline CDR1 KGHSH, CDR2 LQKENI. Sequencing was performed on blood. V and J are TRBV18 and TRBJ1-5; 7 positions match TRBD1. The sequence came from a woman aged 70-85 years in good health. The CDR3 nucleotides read TGTGCCAGCTCATCCGGGACAGACAACTCGCCCCAGCATTTT. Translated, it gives CASSSGTDNSPQHF.